This is a list of T cell receptor beta chains from one sample in a study of OX40 agonist ivuxolimab in advanced cancers. Clones were read by immunoSEQ multiplex PCR, and TCRdb kept only the in-frame ones, dropping some. Of tens of thousands of clones in the sample, around 85% were seen once. Sample: CD4+ or CD8+ T cells sorted from blood, taken in a trial of the OX40 agonist ivuxolimab. These receptors were collected from an adult with an advanced solid tumor such as melanoma, head and neck, liver or kidney cancer. CDR3s include the opening cysteine and the closing phenylalanine or tryptophan. The D gene is left open where the match is weak. Some rows have no size entry. The others give once, few or many, or a class for an expanded clone.

- TRBJ2-5 TRBV14 - CASSQDYRGRDAQETQYF TGTGCCAGCAGCCAAGATTATCGGGGGCGGGACGCCCAAGAGACCCAGTACTTC
TRBD1 TRBJ1-2 TRBV29-1 - CSVEGGQDFLYGYTF TGCAGCGTTGAAGGGGGACAGGATTTCCTCTATGGCTACACCTTC
- TRBJ2-2 TRBV18 - CASSPTTSDAGELFF TGTGCCAGCTCACCGACTACCTCTGACGCCGGGGAGCTGTTTTTT
- TRBJ2-3 TRBV14 - CASSKRQATRSTDTQYF TGTGCCAGCAGCAAACGACAGGCTACAAGGAGCACAGATACGCAGTATTTT
- TRBJ2-5 TRBV4-3 - CASSQDNLAATQYF TGCGCCAGCAGCCAAGATAACCTAGCAGCGACCCAGTACTTC
- TRBJ2-7 TRBV7-2 few CASSLATGAQGEQYF TGTGCCAGCAGCTTAGCTACGGGGGCGCAGGGGGAGCAGTACTTC
TRBD2 TRBJ2-2 TRBV19 once CASSMILLAGGPGELFF TGTGCCAGTAGTATGATCTTACTAGCGGGAGGTCCCGGGGAGCTGTTTTTT
- TRBJ1-3 TRBV11-3 - CASSLRGQNTIYF TGTGCCAGCAGCTTAAGGGGCCAGAACACCATATATTTT
TRBD1 TRBJ1-5 TRBV7-9 - CASSLAGGGEQPQHF TGTGCCAGCAGCTTAGCGGGAGGGGGCGAACAGCCCCAGCATTTT
- TRBJ2-3 TRBV5-6 - CASSLYARGGTDTQYF TGTGCCAGCAGCTTGTATGCTAGAGGGGGCACAGATACGCAGTATTTT
- TRBJ2-7 TRBV19 - CASRSGSWSYEQYF TGTGCCAGTAGATCGGGGTCGTGGTCCTACGAGCAGTACTTC
TRBD2 TRBJ2-7 TRBV6-5 - CASSYLSSGDEQYF TGTGCCAGCAGTTACCTATCTAGCGGCGACGAGCAGTACTTC
- TRBJ2-2 TRBV19 - CASSIMGGGELFF TGTGCCAGTAGTATAATGGGAGGCGGGGAGCTGTTTTTT
TRBD1 TRBJ1-6 TRBV7-9 few CASSIGQGNSPLHF TGTGCCAGCAGCATCGGACAGGGGAATTCACCCCTCCACTTT
- TRBJ1-1 TRBV4-1 once CASSRLQGNTEAFF TGCGCCAGCAGCCGGCTACAGGGGAACACTGAAGCTTTCTTT
TRBD1 TRBJ1-5 TRBV10-3 - CAIGTENYSNQPQHF TGTGCCATCGGGACAGAAAACTATAGCAATCAGCCCCAGCATTTT
- TRBJ2-3 TRBV28 - CASSLNPTDTQYF TGTGCCAGCAGTTTAAACCCGACAGATACGCAGTATTTT
TRBD1 TRBJ1-4 TRBV4-2 once CASSQDGLAGGEKLFF TGTGCCAGCAGCCAAGATGGCCTGGCAGGGGGTGAAAAACTGTTTTTT
TRBD2 TRBJ2-1 TRBV7-7 - CASSPLAGGEQFF TGTGCTAGCAGCCCCTTAGCGGGAGGGGAGCAGTTCTTC
TRBD2 TRBJ2-5 TRBV7-9 - CASSPRGPSGQETQYF TGTGCCAGCAGCCCTCGGGGCCCTAGCGGCCAAGAGACCCAGTACTTC